This T cell receptor beta chain was recovered during a study of cytomegalovirus exposure and HLA in healthy donors. Study in general: Earlier findings included over 90 million unique TCR beta sequences obtained from 150 million to 200 million T cells. Of the donors genotyped, approximately 400 in all, about 76% fell in the Caucasian-associated ancestry cluster.

Researchers ran the PCR with 60 Vbeta and 13 Jbeta primers. TCRdb's table, derived via immunoSEQ multiplex PCR, lists solely in-frame clones and lacks some. The sample contains roughly 93,000 clones, roughly 77% of which appear only once. V trimming: 5 bases; J trimming: 4 bases; junction bases outside the gene matches: 12. This CDR3 is built from 16 residues. The V gene's germline CDR1 is SEHNR and CDR2 FQNEAQ (reference sequence). Sampled while nominally healthy, donors likely had unrecorded immune exposures. The source material was PBMCs. The chain has TRBV7-9 and TRBJ2-7, with 9 positions matching TRBD1. This receptor was taken from a man aged 25 to 45 in good health and CMV-seronegative. CDR3 DNA: TGTGCCAGCAGCGCAACCGGGACAGGGACGCCTTACGAGCAGTACTTC. This codes for CASSATGTGTPYEQYF.